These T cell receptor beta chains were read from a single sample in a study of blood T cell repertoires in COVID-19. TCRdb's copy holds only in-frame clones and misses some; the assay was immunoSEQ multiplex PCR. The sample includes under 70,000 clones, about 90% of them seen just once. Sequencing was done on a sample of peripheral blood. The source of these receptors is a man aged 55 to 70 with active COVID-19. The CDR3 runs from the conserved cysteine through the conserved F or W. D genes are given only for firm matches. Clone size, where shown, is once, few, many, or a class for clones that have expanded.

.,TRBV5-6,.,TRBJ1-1,TGTGCCAGCACGGACAGCGGGAACACTGAAGCTTTCTTT,CASTDSGNTEAFF
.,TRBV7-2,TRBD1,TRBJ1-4,TGTGCCAGCAGCTTAGACTGGGCAGGGGGGAGTGAAAAACTGTTTTTT,CASSLDWAGGSEKLFF
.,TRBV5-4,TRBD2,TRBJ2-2,TGTGCCAGCAGCTTGGCCGGTGGGGGGGGCACCGGGGAGCTGTTTTTT,CASSLAGGGGTGELFF
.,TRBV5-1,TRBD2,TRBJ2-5,TGCGCCAGCAGCCCCGGGGGGGGAGAGACCCAGTACTTC,CASSPGGGETQYF
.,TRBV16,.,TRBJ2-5,TGTGCCAGCAGCCAACGAACGAGTTATAGTCAAGAGACCCAGTACTTC,CASSQRTSYSQETQYF
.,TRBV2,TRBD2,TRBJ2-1,TGTGCCAGCAATCTAGCGGGAGATGTTGAGCAGTTCTTC,CASNLAGDVEQFF
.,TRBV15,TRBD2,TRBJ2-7,TGTGCCACCAGCAGGGGAGGGACGGGGGAGCAGTACTTC,CATSRGGTGEQYF
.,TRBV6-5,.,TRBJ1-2,TGTGCCAGCAGTCTTGACAGGATAGACGGCTACACCTTC,CASSLDRIDGYTF
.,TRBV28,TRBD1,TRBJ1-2,TGTGCCATCGGGACAGCTAACTATGGCTACACCTTC,CAIGTANYGYTF
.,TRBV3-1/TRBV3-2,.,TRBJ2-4,TGTGCCAGCAGCCAAAGCGACATTCAGTACTTC,CASSQSDIQYF
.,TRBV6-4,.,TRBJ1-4,TGTGCCAGCCGATCGGACAGTTCTAATGAAAAACTGTTTTTT,CASRSDSSNEKLFF
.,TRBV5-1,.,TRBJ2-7,TGCGCCAGCAGCCCGGCTCTCGGGGACTCCTACGAGCAGTACTTC,CASSPALGDSYEQYF
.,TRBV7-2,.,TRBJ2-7,TGTGCCAGCAGCGCTGACTGGAGCTCCTACGAGCAGTACTTC,CASSADWSSYEQYF
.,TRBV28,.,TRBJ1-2,TGTGCCAGCAGTTCCACCTCCAGGGGAGGGGACTATGGCTACACCTTC,CASSSTSRGGDYGYTF
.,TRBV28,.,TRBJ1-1,TGTGCCAGCAGAAACTTGGGGCAGAAGGGCACTGAAGCTTTCTTT,CASRNLGQKGTEAFF
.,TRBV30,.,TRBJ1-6,TGTGCCTGGAGTGAGGACGGGAGCTCCTATAATTCACCCCTCCACTTT,CAWSEDGSSYNSPLHF
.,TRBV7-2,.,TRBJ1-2,TGTGCCAGCAGCTTATCAGGATTGGGCTACACCTTC,CASSLSGLGYTF
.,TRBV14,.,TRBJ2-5,TGTGCCAGCAGCGGGAGCAGCGGAGAGACCCAGTACTTC,CASSGSSGETQYF
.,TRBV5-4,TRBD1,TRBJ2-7,TGTGCCAGCAGCTTGGCCGGACAGGGAGGCAGCGAGCAGTACTTC,CASSLAGQGGSEQYF
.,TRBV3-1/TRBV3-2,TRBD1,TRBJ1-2,TGTGCCAGCAGCCAAGATCGCACAGGGGGAGGCTACACCTTC,CASSQDRTGGGYTF
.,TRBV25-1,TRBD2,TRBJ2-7,TGTGCCAGCAGTGAGGGAGGGGCCTACGAGCAGTACTTC,CASSEGGAYEQYF
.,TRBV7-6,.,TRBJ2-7,TGTGCCAGCAGCTTAGGGCCCAACGAGCAGTACTTC,CASSLGPNEQYF
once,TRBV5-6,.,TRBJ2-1,TGTGCCAGCAGCTTAGGCAGGGCCAATGAGCAGTTCTTC,CASSLGRANEQFF
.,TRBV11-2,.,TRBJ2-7,TGTGCCAGCAGCTCGTTCGCCGGGATCCACGAGCAGTACTTC,CASSSFAGIHEQYF
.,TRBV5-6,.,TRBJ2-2,TGTGCCAGCAGCTTGGGGGCAGGAACCAGGACCGGGGAGCTGTTTTTT,CASSLGAGTRTGELFF
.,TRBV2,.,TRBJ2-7,TGTGCCAGCAGTGCCCTCGAGCAGTACTTC,CASSALEQYF
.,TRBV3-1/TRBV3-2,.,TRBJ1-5,TGTGCCAGCAGCCCCTCCTCGGATTCCCAGGGTAGACAGCCCCAGCATTTT,CASSPSSDSQGRQPQHF
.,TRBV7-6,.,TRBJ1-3,TGTGCCAGCAGCTTAGGTGGGGCAGGCCTCTCTGGAAACACCATATATTTT,CASSLGGAGLSGNTIYF
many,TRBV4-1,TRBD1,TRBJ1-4,TGCGCCAGCAGCCAAGATGCAGGGGGAAAACTGTTTTTT,CASSQDAGGKLFF
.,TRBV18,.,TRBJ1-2,TGTGCCAGCTCATCGGACAGTTCCTATGGCTACACCTTC,CASSSDSSYGYTF